Listed here are 16 T cell receptor beta chains from one sample, sequenced in a study of Graves' ophthalmopathy and Graves' hyperthyroidism. Amplified TCR beta CDR3 regions were obtained using RNA transcripts as template. An opening RT-PCR round employed HTBI primers and preceded a second-round multiplex PCR. MiXCR was run by TCRdb on the multiplex PCR reads, yielding one entry per CDR3 protein. The profile covers roughly 500,000 distinct CDR3 sequences, with roughly an eighth appearing a single time and about a tenth taken by the ten largest. The sequenced sample consisted of blood. These receptors originate from a woman in her twenties or thirties with Graves' ophthalmopathy.

The chain has TRBV6-1 and TRBJ1-2; D call uncertain. The CDR3 is 14 amino acids. The V and J ends lost 8 bases and 1 base respectively, with 14 bases between them. Germline V lookup: CDR1 MNHNS, CDR2 SASEGT. The CDR3 protein is CASFFERINYGYTF. For the CDR3, the DNA is TGTGCCAGCTTCTTTGAGCGGATTAACTATGGCTACACCTTC.

At least ten counts were recorded for this clonotype. V usage is TRBV6-1 and J usage is TRBJ2-7; 7 bases align to TRBD1. V trimming: 2 bases; J trimming: 2 bases; junction bases outside the gene matches: 6. The germline V gene encodes CDR1 MNHNS and CDR2 SASEGT. The CDR3 totals 15 residues. The CDR3 nucleotides are TGTGCCAGCAGTGAAAGACAGGGAAATACCTACGAGCAGTACTTC. This sequence encodes CASSERQGNTYEQYF.

This clonotype came up a few times. The rearrangement uses TRBV2 and TRBJ2-6, with D hard to call. The CDR3 contains 17 residues. Germline V gene lookup returns CDR1 SNHLY and CDR2 FYNNEI. Trimming stripped 0 bases from V and 0 bases from J, with 9 bases between. CDR3 bases: TGTGCCAGCAGTGAAGCAGGGCCGTTCTCTGGGGCCAACGTCCTGACTTTC. This encodes CASSEAGPFSGANVLTF. Full variable domain (missing parts from reference TRBV2 and TRBJ2-6): EPEVTQTPSHQVTQMGQEVILRCVPISNHLYFYWYRQILGQKVEFLVSFYNNEISEKSEIFDDQFSVERPDGSNFTLKIRSTKLEDSAMYFCASSEAGPFSGANVLTFGAGSRLTVL.

This clonotype was observed many times. The chain is built from TRBV2 and TRBJ1-1; D not certain. The V gene's germline CDR1 is SNHLY and CDR2 FYNNEI. The CDR3 extends over 13 amino acids. V was shortened by 2 bases and J by 8 bases, with 12 bases between the two germline ends. DNA of the CDR3: TGTGCCAGCAGTGAAAGACCGATCCTCGAAGCTTTCTTT. Translating it yields CASSERPILEAFF.

This chain links TRBV4-1 with TRBJ1-5; D might be TRBD1 (5 bases). Germline CDR1 and CDR2: MGHRA and YSYEKL. V lost 4 bases and J lost 0, with 10 bases in between. The CDR3 sequence is 15 residues long. The CDR3 protein is CASSLGPDSNQPQHF. Here the CDR3 DNA reads TGCGCCAGCAGCCTGGGACCTGATAGCAATCAGCCCCAGCATTTT.

There are many counts of this clonotype. This rearrangement joins TRBV11-3 to TRBJ2-5; 10 positions agree with TRBD1. The V and J ends lost 0 bases and 5 bases, in that order; junction bases with no gene match: 6. This CDR3 comprises 16 residues. Germline V lookup: CDR1 SGHNT, CDR2 YENEEA. CDR3 bases: TGTGCCAGCAGCTTAGAAATGGACAGGGGGATTGAGACCCAGTACTTC. It encodes CASSLEMDRGIETQYF.

Many counts were recorded for this clonotype. The J gene is TRBJ2-7, the V gene TRBV6-5, with D hard to call. Germline CDR1 and CDR2: MNHEY and SVGAGI. The CDR3 spans 17 residues. V was trimmed by 2 bases and J by 0 bases, leaving 17 bases between them. CDR3 in DNA: TGTGCCAGCAGTTACGCGACCGATAACGACGCCTCCTACGAGCAGTACTTC. It translates to CASSYATDNDASYEQYF.

In this sample, this clonotype turned up many times. The rearrangement joins TRBV6-5 to TRBJ2-4, with D tentatively TRBD2 (6 bases). The germline V and J ends were trimmed by 2 bases and 1 base, with 6 bases remaining between them. Germline assignment: CDR1 MNHEY and CDR2 SVGAGI. The CDR3 runs to 14 residues. The CDR3: CASSYAGAKNIQYF. Here the CDR3 DNA reads TGTGCCAGCAGTTACGCGGGGGCCAAAAACATTCAGTACTTC.

At least ten counts were recorded for this clonotype. The rearrangement uses TRBV28 and TRBJ1-1; D possibly corresponds to TRBD1 (5 bases). Germline CDR1 and CDR2: MDHEN and SYDVKM. The CDR3 is 13 amino acids. Trimming took 3 bases from V and 6 from J, leaving 11 bases between them. CDR3: CASSFGTLPEAFF. CDR3 sequence (DNA): TGTGCCAGCAGTTTCGGGACCCTACCTGAAGCTTTCTTT.

This clonotype has at least ten counts. The chain employs TRBV5-6 and TRBJ2-2; D remains ambiguous. The CDR3 totals 16 residues. V dropped 1 base and J dropped 3 bases, with 13 bases sitting between them. The germline gives CDR1 SGHDT, CDR2 YYEEEE. CDR3 in amino acids: CASSLLGVLDTGELFF. As DNA, the CDR3 is TGTGCCAGCAGCTTGTTGGGCGTCCTCGACACCGGGGAGCTGTTTTTT. Full variable domain (outside the CDR3, taken from reference TRBV5-6 and TRBJ2-2): DAGVTQSPTHLIKTRGQQVTLRCSPKSGHDTVSWYQQALGQGPQFIFQYYEEEERQRGNFPDRFSGHQFPNYSSELNVNALLLGDSALYLCASSLLGVLDTGELFFGEGSRLTVL.

The sample holds many counts of this clonotype. V is TRBV30 and J is TRBJ1-2, with TRBD1 identical over 12 bases. The CDR3 spans 14 residues. Per germline, CDR1 GTSNPN and CDR2 SVGIG (reference sequence). V was clipped by 5 bases and J by 8 bases; unmatched bases: 9. The CDR3 bases are TGTGCCTGGGGGACAGGGGGCCCTCATCCGGGCTACACCTTC. It yields the protein CAWGTGGPHPGYTF.

The table lists this clonotype with a few counts. The chain joins TRBV28 to TRBJ2-5, with 8 bases that match TRBD2. The V gene's germline CDR1 is MDHEN and CDR2 SYDVKM. This CDR3 spans 16 amino acids. V was clipped by 6 bases and J by 4 bases; unmatched bases: 13. DNA of the CDR3: TGTGCCAGCAGGTCATCCGGGACTAGGGGATTAGAGACCCAGTACTTC. Encoded protein: CASRSSGTRGLETQYF. The full variable domain, in which reference TRBV28 and TRBJ2-5 provide the parts outside the CDR3, is DVKVTQSSRYLVKRTGEKVFLECVQDMDHENMFWYRQDPGLGLRLIYFSYDVKMKEKGDIPEGYSVSREKKERFSLILESASTNQTSMYLCASRSSGTRGLETQYFGPGTRLLVL.

In this sample, this clonotype turned up many times. The rearrangement links TRBV6-1 to TRBJ2-7; 7 bases are a match to TRBD1. With V trimmed by 7 bases and J by 2 bases, 5 bases remained unmatched. Germline V gene data show CDR1 as MNHNS and CDR2 as SASEGT. This CDR3 has 13 amino acids. CDR3 nucleotides: TGTGCCAGCACCCGAGGACAGGCCTACGAGCAGTACTTC. It translates to CASTRGQAYEQYF.

This clonotype was seen at least ten times. This chain links TRBV6-2 or TRBV6-3 with TRBJ2-7; the D is unclear. CDR3 size: 14 residues. Trimming shortened V by 2 bases and J by 4 bases, and 12 bases separated the two germline ends. Per germline, CDR1 MNHEY and CDR2 SVGEGT. For the CDR3, the DNA is TGTGCCAGCAGTTACGGGTTCGAAGGATACGAGCAGTACTTC. Translating gives CASSYGFEGYEQYF.

This clonotype was seen at least ten times. The chain carries TRBV6-5 and TRBJ2-7; D perhaps matches TRBD2 (6 bases). Trimming cost V 7 bases and J 2 bases, with 15 bases left between them. CDR3 length: 14 residues. Germline V gene sequence: CDR1 MNHEY, CDR2 SVGAGI. CDR3 in amino acids: CASTWTTVAYEQYF. The CDR3 DNA sequence: TGTGCCAGCACTTGGACTACAGTGGCCTACGAGCAGTACTTC.

This clonotype was recorded once. This could be a read error, since a much larger clone is one nucleotide away. V is TRBV13 and J is TRBJ1-1; 7 nucleotides line up with TRBD1. Germline assignment: CDR1 PRHDT and CDR2 FYEKMQ (reference sequence). The CDR3 extends over 13 amino acids. The CDR3 loop is CASSLGGDSESFF. The CDR3 DNA is TGTGCCAGCAGCTTAGGTGGGGACAGTGAATCTTTCTTT.